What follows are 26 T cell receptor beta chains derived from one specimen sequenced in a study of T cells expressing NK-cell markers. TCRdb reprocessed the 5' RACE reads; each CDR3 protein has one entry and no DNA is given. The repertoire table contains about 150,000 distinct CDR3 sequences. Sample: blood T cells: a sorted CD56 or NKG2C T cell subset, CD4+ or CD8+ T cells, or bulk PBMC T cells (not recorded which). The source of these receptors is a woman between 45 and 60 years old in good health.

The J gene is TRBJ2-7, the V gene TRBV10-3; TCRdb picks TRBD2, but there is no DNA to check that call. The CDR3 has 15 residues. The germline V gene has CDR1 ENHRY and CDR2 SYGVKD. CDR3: CAIRGTSGSRYEQYF.

CDR3 sequence reads: CASSLIGTGFPLHF. This chain joins TRBV7-9 and TRBJ1-6; TCRdb outputs TRBD1, but without DNA this stays unchecked. Germline CDR1 SEHNR, CDR2 FQNEAQ (reference sequence). The CDR3 is 14 residues long.

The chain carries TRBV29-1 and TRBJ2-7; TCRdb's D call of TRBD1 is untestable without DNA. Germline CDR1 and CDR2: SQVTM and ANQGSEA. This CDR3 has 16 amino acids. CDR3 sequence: CSVDKAPQGFSYEQYF.

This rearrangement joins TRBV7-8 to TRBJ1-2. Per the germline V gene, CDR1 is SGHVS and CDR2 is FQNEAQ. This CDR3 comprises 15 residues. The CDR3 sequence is CASSLAQGYHYGYTF.

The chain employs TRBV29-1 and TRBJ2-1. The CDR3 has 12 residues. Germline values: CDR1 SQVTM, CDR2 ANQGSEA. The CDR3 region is CSVNTIPNEQFF.

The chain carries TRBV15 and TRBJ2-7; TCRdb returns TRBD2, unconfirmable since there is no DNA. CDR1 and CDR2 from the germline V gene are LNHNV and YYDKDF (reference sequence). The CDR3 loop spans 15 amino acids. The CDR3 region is CATSPTGRANYEQYF.

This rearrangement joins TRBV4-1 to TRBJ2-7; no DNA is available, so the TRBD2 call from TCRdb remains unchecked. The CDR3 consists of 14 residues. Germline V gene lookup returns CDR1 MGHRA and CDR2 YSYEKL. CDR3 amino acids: CASSLTSGSEEQYF.

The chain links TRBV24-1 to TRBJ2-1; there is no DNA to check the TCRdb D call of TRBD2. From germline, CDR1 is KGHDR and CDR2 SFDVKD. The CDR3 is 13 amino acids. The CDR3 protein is CATEAGSGDEQFF.

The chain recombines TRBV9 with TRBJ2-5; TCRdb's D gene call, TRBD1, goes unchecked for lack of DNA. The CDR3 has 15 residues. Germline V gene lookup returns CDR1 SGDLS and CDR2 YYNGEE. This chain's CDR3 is CASSQEDRFQETQYF.

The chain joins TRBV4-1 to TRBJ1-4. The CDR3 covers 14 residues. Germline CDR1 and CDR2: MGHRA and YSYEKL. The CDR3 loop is CASSQEGRNEKLFF.

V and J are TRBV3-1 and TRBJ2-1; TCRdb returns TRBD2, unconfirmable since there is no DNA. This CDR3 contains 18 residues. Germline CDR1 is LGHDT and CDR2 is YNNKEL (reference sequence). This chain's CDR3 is CASSQDQPGLAGSDEQFF.

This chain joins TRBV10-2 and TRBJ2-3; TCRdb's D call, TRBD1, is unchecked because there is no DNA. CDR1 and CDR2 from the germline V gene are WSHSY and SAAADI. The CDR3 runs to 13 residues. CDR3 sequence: CASSAGTTDTQYF.

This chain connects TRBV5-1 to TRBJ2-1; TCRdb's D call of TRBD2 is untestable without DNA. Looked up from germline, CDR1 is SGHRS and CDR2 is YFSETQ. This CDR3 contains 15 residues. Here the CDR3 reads CASSLARRLAGEQFF.

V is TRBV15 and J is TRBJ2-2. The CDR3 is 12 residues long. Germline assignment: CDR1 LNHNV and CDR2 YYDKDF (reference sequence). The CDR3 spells CATSGRTGELFF. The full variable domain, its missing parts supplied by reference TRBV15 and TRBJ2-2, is DAMVIQNPRYQVTQFGKPVTLSCSQTLNHNVMYWYQQKSSQAPKLLFHYYDKDFNNEADTPDNFQSRRPNTSFCFLDIRSPGLGDTAMYLCATSGRTGELFFGEGSRLTVL.

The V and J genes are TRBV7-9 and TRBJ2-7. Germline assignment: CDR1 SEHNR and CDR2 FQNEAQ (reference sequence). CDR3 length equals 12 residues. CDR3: CASELLSYEQYF.

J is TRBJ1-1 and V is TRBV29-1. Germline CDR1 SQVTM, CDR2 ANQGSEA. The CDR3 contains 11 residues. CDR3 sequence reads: CSVHSSPEAFF. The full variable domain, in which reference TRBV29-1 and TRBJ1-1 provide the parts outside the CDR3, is SAVISQKPSRDICQRGTSLTIQCQVDSQVTMMFWYRQQPGQSLTLIATANQGSEATYESGFVIDKFPISRPNLTFSTLTVSNMSPEDSSIYLCSVHSSPEAFFGQGTRLTVV.

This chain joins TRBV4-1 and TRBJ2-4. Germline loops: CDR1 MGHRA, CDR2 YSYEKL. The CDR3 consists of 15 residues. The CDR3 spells CASSQGPQWGNIQYF.

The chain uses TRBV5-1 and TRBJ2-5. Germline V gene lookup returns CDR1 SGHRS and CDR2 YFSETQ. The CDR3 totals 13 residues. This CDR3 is CASRVGDEETQYF.

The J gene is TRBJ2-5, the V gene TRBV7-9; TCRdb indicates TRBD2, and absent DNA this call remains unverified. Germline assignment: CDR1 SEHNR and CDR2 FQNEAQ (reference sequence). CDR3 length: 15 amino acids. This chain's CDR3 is CASSLPSSGSETQYF.

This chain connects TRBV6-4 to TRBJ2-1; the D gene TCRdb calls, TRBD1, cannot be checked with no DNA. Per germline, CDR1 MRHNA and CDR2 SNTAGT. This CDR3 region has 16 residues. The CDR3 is CASSERQGRGYNEQFF.

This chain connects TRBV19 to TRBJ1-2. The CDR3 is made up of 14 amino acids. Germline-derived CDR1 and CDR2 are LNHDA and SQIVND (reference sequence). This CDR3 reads CASSIGWQFDGYTF.

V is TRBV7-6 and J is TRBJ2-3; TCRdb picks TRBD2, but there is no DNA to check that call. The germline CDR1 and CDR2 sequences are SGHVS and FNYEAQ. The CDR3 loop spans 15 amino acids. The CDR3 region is CASSSTSAFTDTQYF.

This chain's CDR3 is CASSVAPEQFF. The rearrangement joins TRBV2 to TRBJ2-1. The CDR3 has 11 amino acids. Germline CDR1 and CDR2: SNHLY and FYNNEI.

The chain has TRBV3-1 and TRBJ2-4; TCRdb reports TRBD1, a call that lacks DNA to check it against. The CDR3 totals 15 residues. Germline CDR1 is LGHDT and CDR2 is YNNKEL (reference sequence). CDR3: CASSQAGINKNIQYF.

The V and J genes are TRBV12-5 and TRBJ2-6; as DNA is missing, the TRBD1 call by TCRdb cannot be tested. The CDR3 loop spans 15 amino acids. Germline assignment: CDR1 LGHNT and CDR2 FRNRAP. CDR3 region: CASGSQGFGANVLTF.

The CDR3 is CSARGLFGPSVPTGELGEAFF. This chain joins TRBV20-1 and TRBJ1-1. The CDR3 length is 21 residues. Germline V CDR1 and CDR2: DFQATT, SNEGSKA (reference sequence).